This passage covers 16 T cell receptor beta chains from one sample sequenced in a study of T cell responses to AZD1222 COVID-19 vaccine. Here immunoSEQ multiplex PCR was the method, and the copy in TCRdb shows in-frame clones only, minus some. This repertoire shows under 200,000 clones, approximately 92% found once; its top ten account for less than 4%. Sequenced material: peripheral blood, taken 28 days after the second dose of the MenACWY control vaccine. The origin of the receptors is an adult who received the MenACWY meningococcal vaccine as a control.

The chain links TRBV13 to TRBJ2-3; TRBD2 aligns across 9 bases. J lost 1 base, V lost 1 base, and 9 bases had no gene match. Germline assignment: CDR1 PRHDT and CDR2 FYEKMQ (reference sequence). The CDR3 contains 18 residues. The CDR3 nucleotides are TGTGCCAGCAGCTTAGTTAGCGGGAGCGCTAGTGGCACAGATACGCAGTATTTT. Encoded protein: CASSLVSGSASGTDTQYF. The complete variable domain, with remaining parts taken from reference TRBV13 and TRBJ2-3, reads AAGVIQSPRHLIKEKRETATLKCYPIPRHDTVYWYQQGPGQDPQFLISFYEKMQSDKGSIPDRFSAQQFSDYHSELNMSSLELGDSALYFCASSLVSGSASGTDTQYFGPGTRLTVL.

The chain links TRBV9 to TRBJ2-5; no clear D. Germline CDR1 reads SGDLS; CDR2 reads YYNGEE. Trimming removed 5 bases at V and 2 bases at J, with 10 bases between. CDR3 length equals 13 residues. CDR3 DNA sequence: TGTGCCAGCAGTGTTCGGCCTCAAGAGACCCAGTACTTC. It yields the protein CASSVRPQETQYF. Supplemented by reference TRBV9 and TRBJ2-5, the full variable domain reads DSGVTQTPKHLITATGQRVTLRCSPRSGDLSVYWYQQSLDQGLQFLIQYYNGEERAKGNILERFSAQQFPDLHSELNLSSLELGDSALYFCASSVRPQETQYFGPGTRLLVL.

The gene calls are TRBV7-6 and TRBJ1-1; TRBD1 is a possible D gene (6 bases). The germline CDR1 and CDR2 sequences are SGHVS and FNYEAQ. The CDR3 length is 13 residues. V gave up 1 base and J gave up 4 bases, with 7 bases separating them. The CDR3 sequence: CASSLGQATEAFF. CDR3 in DNA: TGTGCCAGCAGCTTAGGACAGGCCACTGAAGCTTTCTTT.

V is TRBV19 and J is TRBJ1-2; TRBD1 agrees at 9 bases. Germline CDR1 LNHDA, CDR2 SQIVND (reference sequence). The CDR3 sequence is 14 residues long. V lost 1 base and J lost 3; bases outside the gene matches: 0. The CDR3 loop is CASSIGQGDYGYTF. The CDR3 coding sequence is TGTGCCAGTAGTATAGGACAGGGGGACTATGGCTACACCTTC.

The chain has TRBV30 and TRBJ1-1, with D unresolved. Germline V gene sequence: CDR1 GTSNPN, CDR2 SVGIG (reference sequence). The CDR3 covers 14 residues. The V gene lost 5 bases and the J gene lost 2 bases, with 15 bases spanning the gap. Here the CDR3 DNA reads TGTGCCTGGTACCGTAAAATTTTCAACACTGAAGCTTTCTTT. Its protein product is CAWYRKIFNTEAFF.

The V and J genes are TRBV5-1 and TRBJ2-7; no reliable D call. With 1 base removed from V and 6 bases from J, the gap between germline ends came to 8 bases. Germline CDR1 reads SGHRS; CDR2 reads YFSETQ. The CDR3 contains 12 residues. The CDR3 nucleotides are TGCGCCAGCAGCTTGAAAGGTGTCGAGCAGTACTTC. It encodes CASSLKGVEQYF.

The chain links TRBV7-9 to TRBJ1-6; D perhaps matches TRBD1 (6 bases). Germline CDR1 is SEHNR and CDR2 is FQNEAQ (reference sequence). V lost 3 bases to trimming and J lost 10 bases, with 10 bases between them. The CDR3 is 13 amino acids. CDR3 in amino acids: CASSFQGMSPLHF. DNA of the CDR3: TGTGCCAGCAGCTTCCAGGGGATGTCACCCCTCCACTTT.

The chain couples TRBV6-5 to TRBJ1-5, with D maybe TRBD1 (6 bases). V was clipped by 0 bases and J by 9 bases, with 15 bases between them. Germline V CDR1 and CDR2: MNHEY, SVGAGI. There are 15 residues in the CDR3. The CDR3: CASSYSAGVQWPQHF. The CDR3 DNA reads as TGTGCCAGCAGTTACTCGGCAGGGGTCCAATGGCCCCAGCATTTT.

This chain connects TRBV19 to TRBJ2-5; 10 nucleotides line up with TRBD2. Germline CDR1 and CDR2: LNHDA and SQIVND (reference sequence). The ends lost 3 bases at V and 6 bases at J; junction bases unmatched: 4. The CDR3 consists of 14 residues. The CDR3 bases are TGTGCCAGTAGTATTCCTAGCGGGAGCAAGACCCAGTACTTC. The encoded protein is CASSIPSGSKTQYF.

This clone was recorded only once. The gene calls are TRBV27 and TRBJ1-5, with no clear D. The CDR3 is made up of 16 amino acids. Germline V gene data show CDR1 as MNHEY and CDR2 as SMNVEV (reference sequence). Trimming took off 4 bases at V and 3 bases at J, with 16 bases between the two ends. CDR3 amino acids: CASSSEPGRNNQPQHF. For the CDR3, the DNA is TGTGCCAGCAGTTCTGAGCCCGGACGGAACAATCAGCCCCAGCATTTT.

J is TRBJ1-2 and V is TRBV3-1 (or the pseudogene TRBV3-2); TRBD1 aligns across 8 bases. This CDR3 is built from 17 residues. CDR1 is LGHDT and CDR2 is YNNKEL in the germline V gene (reference sequence). The J segment lost 4 bases and the V segment lost 4 bases, leaving 14 bases of the junction unmatched. CDR3 loop: CASSLTLQGARAYGYTF. CDR3 DNA: TGTGCCAGCAGCCTGACGCTCCAGGGGGCTAGGGCCTATGGCTACACCTTC.

The chain combines TRBV10-3 with TRBJ2-1, with 9 positions matching TRBD2. Germline V gene data show CDR1 as ENHRY and CDR2 as SYGVKD. The CDR3 spans 16 residues. V lost 2 bases, J lost 6 bases, and 8 bases stayed unmatched. CDR3 protein: CAISEVAGGGRNEQFF. The CDR3 DNA reads TGTGCCATCAGTGAGGTGGCGGGAGGGGGTCGCAATGAGCAGTTCTTC.

The V call is TRBV2, the J call TRBJ2-3; TRBD2 aligns across 11 bases. Germline V lookup: CDR1 SNHLY, CDR2 FYNNEI. CDR3 length: 15 residues. V shed 5 bases, J shed 2 bases, and the junction held 3 bases outside the gene matches. CDR3 coding DNA: TGTGCCAGCAGTCAACTAGCGGGAGACACAGATACGCAGTATTTT. Translating it yields CASSQLAGDTDTQYF.

The V call is TRBV10-3, the J call TRBJ1-2; D gene uncertain. The germline gives CDR1 ENHRY, CDR2 SYGVKD. Between the trimmed V and J ends, which lost 5 bases and 4 bases, there was a span of 17 bases. The CDR3 is made up of 15 amino acids. The CDR3 DNA is TGTGCCATCAGTCCACCCGAGGTAGACTCCTATGGCTACACCTTC. It encodes CAISPPEVDSYGYTF.

This chain joins TRBV6-5 and TRBJ2-3; the D gene is possibly TRBD2 (6 bases). Germline CDR1 and CDR2: MNHEY and SVGAGI. The V and J ends lost 5 bases and 5 bases respectively, with 11 bases between them. The CDR3 spans 13 residues. The CDR3 bases are TGTGCCAGCAGTCGGGACTCGCTAGATACGCAGTATTTT. Translation: CASSRDSLDTQYF.

The chain has TRBV13 and TRBJ1-1; D not resolved. Germline loops: CDR1 PRHDT, CDR2 FYEKMQ (reference sequence). The CDR3 runs 14 residues. V was shortened by 5 bases and J by 3 bases, with 13 bases between the two germline ends. The chain's CDR3 is CASSPQGLDTEAFF. The CDR3 DNA reads TGTGCCAGCAGCCCCCAAGGGCTGGACACTGAAGCTTTCTTT. Drawing the rest from reference TRBV13 and TRBJ1-1, the complete variable domain is AAGVIQSPRHLIKEKRETATLKCYPIPRHDTVYWYQQGPGQDPQFLISFYEKMQSDKGSIPDRFSAQQFSDYHSELNMSSLELGDSALYFCASSPQGLDTEAFFGQGTRLTVV.